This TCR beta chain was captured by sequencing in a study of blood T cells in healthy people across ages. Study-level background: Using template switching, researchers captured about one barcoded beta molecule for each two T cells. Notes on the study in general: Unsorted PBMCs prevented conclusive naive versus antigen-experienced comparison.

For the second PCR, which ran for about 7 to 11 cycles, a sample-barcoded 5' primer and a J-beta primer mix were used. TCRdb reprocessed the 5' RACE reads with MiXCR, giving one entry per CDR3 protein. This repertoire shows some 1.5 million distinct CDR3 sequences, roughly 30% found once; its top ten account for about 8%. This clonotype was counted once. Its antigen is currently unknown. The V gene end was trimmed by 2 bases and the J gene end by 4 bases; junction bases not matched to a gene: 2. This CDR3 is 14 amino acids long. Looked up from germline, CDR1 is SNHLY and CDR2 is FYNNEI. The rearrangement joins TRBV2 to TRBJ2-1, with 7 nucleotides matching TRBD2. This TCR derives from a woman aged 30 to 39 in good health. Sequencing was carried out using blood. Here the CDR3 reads CASSELRGYNEQFF. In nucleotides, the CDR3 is TGTGCCAGCAGTGAATTGCGGGGGTACAATGAGCAGTTCTTC.